A single T cell receptor beta chain is shown here with its context. Source study methods: Reference gene primer amplification gave estimated nucleated cell counts. The method was immunoSEQ multiplex PCR; TCRdb's version includes in-frame clones alone and lacks a portion of them. The V and J calls and the clone size are those of that table, but D and trimming were determined from the DNA. This table has 100,000 to 150,000 clones, more than 90% appearing once. The sample belongs to a study of blood T cell repertoires in COVID-19. This CDR3 has 17 amino acids. Germline lookup yields CDR1 SGHRS and CDR2 YFSETQ. V trimming: 5 bases; J trimming: 7 bases; junction bases outside the gene matches: 15.

This clonotype was obtained from a man aged 50 to 59 with active COVID-19. The rearrangement links TRBV5-1 to TRBJ1-6, with 7 positions matching TRBD1. Sequencing was performed on peripheral blood. For the CDR3, the DNA is TGCGCCAGCAGGAGAACGAGAAGGGACAGCCAGAATTCACCCCTCCACTTT. Amino acid sequence: CASRRTRRDSQNSPLHF.